This TCR beta chain derives from a study of persistence of HIV-infected CD4 T cells. For this clone: Its antigen is not known.

Sequencing used immunoSEQ version 4 in survey mode. Each sample used up to about 1 ug genomic DNA diluted to 10 ng/uL. Here immunoSEQ multiplex PCR was the method, and the copy in TCRdb shows in-frame clones only, minus some. The sample gives about 40,000 clones, around 78% of which show up once; 14% is in the top ten. General study results and limits: Rare CMV-responding cells carrying HIV-1 proviruses were not analyzed separately for TCR.

The stimulus was an HIV-1 Gag 15-mer peptide pool, approximately 0.93 ug/peptide/mL. Memory cells lacking CD40L and CD69 with high CD45RO were sorted. CD4+ T cell counts exceeded 400 cells/uL; CMV serology was positive. The receptor's source is an adult man with HIV who was CMV-seropositive. The specimen was CD4+ T cells sorted from PBMCs after approximately 19-hour stimulation, collected from a patient who received antiretroviral therapy.

CDR3: CASSIDLRETQYF. The CDR3 region has the DNA TGTGCCAGTAGTATTGACCTGAGAGAGACCCAGTACTTC. V and J are TRBV19 and TRBJ2-5; D remains unclear. CDR3 length: 13 amino acids. Trimming shortened V by 3 bases and J by 4 bases, and 9 bases separated the two germline ends. CDR1 is LNHDA, CDR2 SQIVND, per germline (reference sequence).